These T cell receptor beta chains were read from a single sample in a study of technical replicates of blood from a few donors. This table comes from immunoSEQ multiplex PCR, and its TCRdb copy is limited to in-frame clones, with some not included. The profile shows under 85,000 clones, just under 95% of them singletons. Source material: T cells isolated from PBMCs. Receptors were obtained from a human donor in good health. The CDR3 runs from the conserved cysteine through the conserved F or W. Fields, in order: V gene, J gene, D gene, clone size, CDR3 DNA, CDR3 protein. The D gene is left open where the match is weak. Some rows have no size entry. The others give once, few or many, or a class for an expanded clone.

>TRBV9|TRBJ2-7|NA|NA
TGTGCCAGCAGCCACACGGGGTCGGCCTACGAGCAGTACTTC
CASSHTGSAYEQYF
>TRBV6-5|TRBJ2-2|TRBD1|NA
TGTGCCAGCAGTCCCCAGGGGGTAGCCGGGGAGCTGTTTTTT
CASSPQGVAGELFF
>TRBV7-8|TRBJ1-5|NA|NA
TGTGCCAGCAGCTTAGCAATACAGAAAAATCAGCCCCAGCATTTT
CASSLAIQKNQPQHF
>TRBV4-3|TRBJ2-7|TRBD1|NA
TGCGCCAGCAGCCACGGGACAGGAGATACCTACGAGCAGTACTTC
CASSHGTGDTYEQYF
>TRBV20-1|TRBJ1-1|NA|NA
TGCAGTGCACTTTGGACAGATGAGGCTTTCTTT
CSALWTDEAFF
>TRBV28|TRBJ2-5|NA|once
TGTGCCAGCAGTTTCGCAGGGGTAGGGGCAGAGACCCAGTACTTC
CASSFAGVGAETQYF
>TRBV7-6|TRBJ1-1|NA|NA
TGTGCCAGCAGCTTAGGCGGATTGAACACTGAAGCTTTCTTT
CASSLGGLNTEAFF
>TRBV6-1|TRBJ1-5|NA|NA
TGTGCCAGCAGTGAGGACTATAGCAATCAGCCCCAGCATTTT
CASSEDYSNQPQHF
>TRBV5-1|TRBJ2-1|NA|NA
TGCGCCAGCAGAGCCAATGAGCAGTTCTTC
CASRANEQFF
>TRBV19|TRBJ1-4|NA|NA
TGTGCCAGTAGTATTTTTCGGGGTGACGAAAAACTGTTTTTT
CASSIFRGDEKLFF
>TRBV4-1|TRBJ1-1|TRBD1|once
TGCGCCAGCAGCCTCTCGTTACAGGGGTTGAACACTGAAGCTTTCTTT
CASSLSLQGLNTEAFF
>TRBV5-4|TRBJ2-5|TRBD1|once
TGTGCCAGCAGCTTACGGACAGGGCATGAGACCCAGTACTTC
CASSLRTGHETQYF
>TRBV29-1|TRBJ2-7|NA|NA
TGCAGCGTTGAAGACCTCAGGGACTCCTACGAGCAGTACTTC
CSVEDLRDSYEQYF
>TRBV4-1|TRBJ2-2|TRBD2|NA
TGCGCCAGCAGCCAAGAAGCGGGATTGACCGGGGAGCTGTTTTTT
CASSQEAGLTGELFF
>TRBV6-1|TRBJ2-7|TRBD2|once
TGTGCCAGCAGTGGGGGACTATCCCCCCCCGAGCAGTACTTC
CASSGGLSPPEQYF
>TRBV9|TRBJ2-3|TRBD2|NA
TGTGCCAGCAGCGTAGCCCCAGCGGGAGGTTCCACAGATACGCAGTATTTT
CASSVAPAGGSTDTQYF
>TRBV2|TRBJ1-1|NA|few
TGTGCCAGCAGCAATATCACAGGGAACACTGAAGCTTTCTTT
CASSNITGNTEAFF
>TRBV28|TRBJ2-7|TRBD1|NA
TGTGCCAGCAGTCCTCCGGGACAGGGAGAGTACGAGCAGTACTTC
CASSPPGQGEYEQYF
>TRBV21-1|TRBJ2-2|NA|NA
TGTGCCAGCAGCAACTTTAGGGGGAACACCGGGGAGCTGTTTTTT
CASSNFRGNTGELFF
>TRBV11-3|TRBJ1-2|TRBD1|NA
TGTGCCAGCAGCTCGAGAGGGGACAGGGGAACTCTGGACTATGGCTACACCTTC
CASSSRGDRGTLDYGYTF
>TRBV6-5|TRBJ2-2|NA|NA
TGTGCCAGCAGACCATTCAGGGGAACCGGGGAGCTGTTTTTT
CASRPFRGTGELFF
>TRBV5-1|TRBJ2-2|TRBD2|NA
TGCGCCAGCAGGCCCCGGGGAGCGGGAGTAACCGGGGAGCTGTTTTTT
CASRPRGAGVTGELFF
>TRBV5-6|TRBJ2-1|TRBD2|NA
TGTGCCAGCAGCTTGTCCGGACTAGCGCTCCATGAGCAGTTCTTC
CASSLSGLALHEQFF
>TRBV4-3|TRBJ2-7|NA|NA
TGCGCCAGCAGCCAAGGTCCAGGAATATACTCCTACGAGCAGTACTTC
CASSQGPGIYSYEQYF
>TRBV5-1|TRBJ2-7|NA|NA
TGCGCCAGCAGCCCGGGGGTGGGACTGTACAGTGAGTACTTC
CASSPGVGLYSEYF
>TRBV6-5|TRBJ1-2|NA|NA
TGTGCCAGCAGTTACGACGGGAGGGGCTACACCTTC
CASSYDGRGYTF
>TRBV5-1|TRBJ2-7|NA|NA
TGCGCCAGCAGCTCCCCAGGGTACTACGAGCAGTACTTC
CASSSPGYYEQYF
>TRBV5-1|TRBJ2-2|TRBD1|NA
TGCGCCAGCAGCCCCCACCTGGGACAGGAAAACACCGGGGAGCTGTTTTTT
CASSPHLGQENTGELFF
>TRBV12-5|TRBJ1-2|NA|NA
TGTGCTAGTGGAGGGACACCAAGATACTATGGCTACACCTTC
CASGGTPRYYGYTF
>TRBV11-2|TRBJ2-7|NA|NA
TGTGCCAGCAGCCAACAGGGCATCTCCTACGAGCAGTACTTC
CASSQQGISYEQYF
>TRBV5-6|TRBJ2-3|NA|NA
TGTGCCAGCAGTTCAGACTACCAAGGGAGCACAGATACGCAGTATTTT
CASSSDYQGSTDTQYF
>TRBV4-3|TRBJ1-2|NA|NA
TGCGCCAGCAGCCAAGAGGCTTGGTCGAGGGCCTATGGCTACACCTTC
CASSQEAWSRAYGYTF
>TRBV18|TRBJ2-3|NA|NA
TGTGCCAGCTCACCAAGTATTTTGGGAGGAGATACGCAGTATTTT
CASSPSILGGDTQYF
>TRBV30|TRBJ1-5|NA|NA
TGTGCCTGGGGGTCGATCTTGACTGGCAATCAGCCCCAGCATTTT
CAWGSILTGNQPQHF
>TRBV19|TRBJ1-1|NA|NA
TGTGCCAGTAGTATGGAACTAGGGATCCCGCTTATGAACACTGAAGCTTTCTTT
CASSMELGIPLMNTEAFF
>TRBV18|TRBJ2-1|TRBD2|NA
TGTGCCAGCTCAGTTAGCGGGAGGTTATACAATGAGCAGTTCTTC
CASSVSGRLYNEQFF
>TRBV6-5|TRBJ2-5|TRBD2|once
TGTGCCAGCAGTTACTCGAAAGCGGGAGATTGGGAGACCCAGTACTTC
CASSYSKAGDWETQYF
>TRBV6-5|TRBJ2-1|NA|NA
TGTGCCAGCAGTTACGGGGGGTTCAGGGAGCAGTTCTTC
CASSYGGFREQFF
>TRBV6-6|TRBJ2-3|NA|NA
TGTGCCAGCAGTTCCCCGCCTATGACAGACACAGATACGCAGTATTTT
CASSSPPMTDTDTQYF
>TRBV5-4|TRBJ2-3|TRBD2|once
TGTGCCAGCAGTGGGACTAGCGGATACACAGATACGCAGTATTTT
CASSGTSGYTDTQYF
>TRBV4-1|TRBJ2-1|NA|NA
TGCGCCAGCAGCCAAGAACGAGCTAGCCCAAATGAGCAGTTCTTC
CASSQERASPNEQFF
>TRBV29-1|TRBJ2-1|NA|once
TGCAGCGTTCTTCTCTCTAGAAAGTACAATGAGCAGTTCTTC
CSVLLSRKYNEQFF
>TRBV9|TRBJ1-2|TRBD1|NA
TGTGCCAGCAGCGTAGGGGGGACAGGGGGTTATGGCTACACCTTC
CASSVGGTGGYGYTF
>TRBV29-1|TRBJ2-2|TRBD1|NA
TGCAGCGTTGCGTTTTTGACAGGGGCCGGATCCGGGGAGCTGTTTTTT
CSVAFLTGAGSGELFF
>TRBV29-1|TRBJ2-1|NA|NA
TGCAGCGTTGAGGTTCGGCGGGGCTACAATGAGCAGTTCTTC
CSVEVRRGYNEQFF
>TRBV27|TRBJ2-7|TRBD2|NA
TGTGCCAGCTATCCTACGGGCGGGAGAGGTTACGAGCAGTACTTC
CASYPTGGRGYEQYF
>TRBV9|TRBJ2-1|TRBD2|NA
TGTGCCAGCAGCGTAGGGTCTAGCGGGACCTACAATGAGCAGTTCTTC
CASSVGSSGTYNEQFF
>TRBV29-1|TRBJ2-1|NA|NA
TGCAGCGTCTGGGAGAATGAGCAGTTCTTC
CSVWENEQFF
>TRBV6-1|TRBJ2-7|TRBD1|NA
TGTGCCAGCAGTCTACGGGACAGATCCTACGAGCAGTACTTC
CASSLRDRSYEQYF
>TRBV4-2|TRBJ1-5|NA|NA
TGTGCCAGCAGCCAATACGGGGGAAACAATCAGCCCCAGCATTTT
CASSQYGGNNQPQHF
>TRBV9|TRBJ2-7|TRBD2|NA
TGTGCCAGCAGCGTAGCGACTAGCGGGAGAAACGAGCAGTACTTC
CASSVATSGRNEQYF
>TRBV25-1|TRBJ2-1|TRBD2|once
TGTGCCAGCAGTGGGTTAGCGGGAGCATACAATGAGCAGTTCTTC
CASSGLAGAYNEQFF
>TRBV19|TRBJ1-1|NA|few
TGTGCCAGTAGTTTTGGGGGGGGGCCCACTGAAGCTTTCTTT
CASSFGGGPTEAFF